This T cell receptor beta chain comes out of a study of human T cells and chemical hapten exposure. Time point of the sample: patch test 3, about 24 weeks after DPC sensitization. The treatment denotes: therapeutic diphenylcyclopropenone sensitization with weekly scalp DPC. The germline V gene encodes CDR1 LGHNA and CDR2 YSLEER. The CDR3 loop spans 15 amino acids. Trimming removed 0 bases at V and 0 bases at J, with 6 bases between. TCRdb called the RACE reads again in MiXCR, with one record for every CDR3 protein. Of about 84,000 distinct CDR3 sequences listed, more than 10% are singletons. The receptor was isolated from a woman aged 45-60 years with alopecia areata. Some clones in this sample may be carry-over from other donors' samples. The sample here was whole blood, taken in connection with sensitization to the hapten diphenylcyclopropenone (DPC). The chain uses TRBV4-3 and TRBJ2-1; D not certain. The CDR3 region is CASSQDPLSYNEQFF. For the CDR3, the DNA is TGCGCCAGCAGCCAAGATCCCCTCTCCTACAATGAGCAGTTCTTC.